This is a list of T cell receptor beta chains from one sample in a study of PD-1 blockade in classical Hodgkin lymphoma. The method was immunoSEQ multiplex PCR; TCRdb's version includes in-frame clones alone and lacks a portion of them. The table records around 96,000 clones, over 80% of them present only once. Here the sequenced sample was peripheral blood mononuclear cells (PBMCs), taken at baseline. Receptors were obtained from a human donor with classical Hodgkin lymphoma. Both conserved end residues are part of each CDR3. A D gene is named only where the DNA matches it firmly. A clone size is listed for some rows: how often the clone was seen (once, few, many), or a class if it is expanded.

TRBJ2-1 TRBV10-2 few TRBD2 TGCGCCAGCAGTGGGACTAGCGGGACCAATGAGCAGTTCTTC CASSGTSGTNEQFF
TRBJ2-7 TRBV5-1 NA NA TGCGCCAGCAGCCCGGAACCGCCCTCCTACGAGCAGTACTTC CASSPEPPSYEQYF
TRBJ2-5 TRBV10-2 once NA TGCGCCAGCACCAAGACCCTACCCGAGACCCAGTACTTC CASTKTLPETQYF
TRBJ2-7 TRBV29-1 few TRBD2 TGCAGCGTTGTCCCCACTGGACTAGCGGGGACCTCCTACGAGCAGTACTTC CSVVPTGLAGTSYEQYF
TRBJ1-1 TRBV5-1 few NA TGCGCCAGCAGCTTTCAACCGGGGGGGAACACTGAAGCTTTCTTT CASSFQPGGNTEAFF
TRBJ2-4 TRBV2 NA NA TGTGCCAGCAGCCTGATCCCCTTAGAAAACATTCAGTACTTC CASSLIPLENIQYF
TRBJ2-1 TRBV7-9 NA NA TGTGCCAGCAGCGCAGGGACGGTCGGCAATGAGCAGTTCTTC CASSAGTVGNEQFF
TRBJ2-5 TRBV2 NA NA TGTGCCAGCAGTGAGGGGTGGGCCTGGCAAGAGACCCAGTACTTC CASSEGWAWQETQYF
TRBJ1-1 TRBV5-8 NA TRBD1 TGTGCCAGCAGCTTTTTACAGGGGGGCACTGAAGCTTTCTTT CASSFLQGGTEAFF
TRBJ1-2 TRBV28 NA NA TGTGCCAGCAGCACTAACTATGGCTACACCTTC CASSTNYGYTF
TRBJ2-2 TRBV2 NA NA TGTGCCAGCAGGGACGACAGAGCCACCGGGGAGCTGTTTTTT CASRDDRATGELFF
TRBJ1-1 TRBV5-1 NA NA TGCGCCAGCAGCTTGGAGGGTGCTGGTGGATCACTCATGAACACTGAAGCTTTCTTT CASSLEGAGGSLMNTEAFF
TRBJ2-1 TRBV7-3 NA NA TGTGCCAGCAGTAGGGGGGGCGAGCTAGATGAGCAGTTCTTC CASSRGGELDEQFF
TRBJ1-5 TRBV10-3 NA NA TGTGCCATCAGTGAAGGGGTAGGAAGTCAGCCCCAGCATTTT CAISEGVGSQPQHF
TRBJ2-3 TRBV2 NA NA TGTGCCAGCAGTGAGGTTAGCACAGATACGCAGTATTTT CASSEVSTDTQYF
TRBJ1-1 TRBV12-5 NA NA TGTGCTAGTTCATTGGGCCAGGTGGCCCAGGGCGGAGTGAGCACTGAAGCTTTCTTT CASSLGQVAQGGVSTEAFF
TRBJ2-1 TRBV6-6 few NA TGTGCCAGCAGTCAACCCGGTGAGCAGTTCTTC CASSQPGEQFF
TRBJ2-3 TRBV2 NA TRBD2 TGTGCCAGCAGTGAAGCGCTTTCGGGGACTATGGGTACGCAGTATTTT CASSEALSGTMGTQYF
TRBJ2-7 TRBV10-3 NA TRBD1 TGTGCCATCAGTCCGACAGGGGAAGGGGGGGAGCAGTACTTC CAISPTGEGGEQYF
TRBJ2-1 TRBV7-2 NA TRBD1 TGTGCCAGCAGCTTGATAGGACAGGGGAATTCCAATGAGCAGTTCTTC CASSLIGQGNSNEQFF
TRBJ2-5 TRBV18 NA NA TGTGCCAGCTCCGTGGTCGAAGAGACCCAGTACTTC CASSVVEETQYF
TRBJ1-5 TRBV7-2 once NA TGTGCCAGCAGCCCCGCGAGGGGCCAGGGAGAGCCCCAGCATTTT CASSPARGQGEPQHF
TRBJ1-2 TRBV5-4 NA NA TGTGCCAGCAGCTTACAAGAATATGGCTACACCTTC CASSLQEYGYTF